This T cell receptor (beta chain) was captured by sequencing in a study of cytomegalovirus exposure and HLA in healthy donors (dated by TCRdb to about 2017). With regard to the full study: An earlier analysis of some 600 of the donors reported under 300 Gb of sequence data and 117 million unique TCR beta sequences obtained from 150 million to 200 million T cells. An early release that covered roughly 600 HLA-typed donors contained approximately 300 gigabases of sequencing data and some 87 million unique TCR sequences. Among the roughly 370 genotyped donors, approximately 76% belonged to the genetic ancestry cluster associated with self-reported Caucasian donors. The aim of the study was to test whether cataloging public T cell receptors could identify signatures of past pathogen exposure. The study used immunosequencing to profile the T cell repertoires of some 600 subjects and linked those repertoires to cytomegalovirus serostatus. In addition to the first cohort of approximately 670 subjects, a separate validation cohort of 120 different subjects was used. High-throughput TCR immunosequencing, statistical association of individual TCRs with disease status, and machine learning were combined to predict cytomegalovirus infection status. A later analysis re-analyzed previously published TCR beta repertoires from 650 to 800 donors and added high-resolution HLA genotyping to study TCR occurrence patterns. In the later analysis, no new phenotypic data were used to find candidate immune exposures; instead, reliance was placed on TCR beta sequences and their occurrence across donors. An earlier analysis of approximately 630 of the donors applied high-throughput TCR beta sequencing to assess whether each TCR beta V gene segment acted as functional or pseudogenic. Donor age, sex, ethnicity and CMV serostatus were compiled together with the repertoire data. A later genetic analysis took genome-wide SNP genotypes for about three fifths of the 666 donors and used that subset as a discovery cohort. Every repertoire in the discovery cohort had been generated on one and the same sequencing platform. HLA typing included class I and class II loci at four-digit resolution. Typing coverage differed by locus: A, B, C, DRB1 and DQB1 were typed in roughly 629-640 donors, DQA1 in about 510, DPA1 in 600 to 610, and DPB1 in 400 to 490. Because of strong linkage in the cohort, four or five DR-DQ haplotypes were treated as single units for association and clustering. On average, around 240,000 unique TCR beta nucleotide sequences were sequenced per donor among about 400 genotyped donors of the cohort, with 15% to 20% of those sequences being non-productive. What the research found in general, with its limitations: The study gave a list of under 200 TCR beta chains associated with cytomegalovirus. The classifier was reported to diagnose cytomegalovirus status with high specificity and sensitivity in both the original cohort and the validation cohort. Specific HLA alleles were associated with 16,951 TCR beta sequences at a false discovery rate of 0.05 in a later analysis. According to a later analysis, TCR association rates differed among HLA loci, with DRB1 alleles showing the most associated TCRs and HLA-C alleles showing the fewest. In an earlier analysis of approximately 600 of the donors, most TCR beta V segments were observed in productive rearrangements about 87% or about 30% of the time, broadly matching IMGT annotations. Assigning TCR associations to individual alleles was difficult when HLA alleles, especially DR and DQ, strongly co-occurred. A group of highly shared sequence variants was considered likely to be a technical artifact of the sequencing pipeline. While some public TCRs were present in many individuals, most TCR sequences turned up only very rarely across donors. HLA typing was unavailable for some donors at each locus, so association tests used only the typed subset. In a later analysis, HLA-associated TCR beta chains showed more clonal expansion and lower generation probabilities than non-associated chains that were equally common. A later genetic analysis reported fewer N-insertions in productive TCRs among donors in an Asian-associated ancestry cluster than the approximately 670-donor mean. Linkage disequilibrium might explain the correlated functional status among segregating V segments, but an unknown experimental factor could not be excluded. Sequencing depth was assumed to be roughly uniform across donors in the presence/absence analyses, though that assumption may not hold. Some IMGT-functional V segments, including TRBV6-2 and TRBV6-3, could not be distinguished by the 87-base-pair reads and were therefore excluded. In a later analysis, most CMV-associated TCR beta chains were found to appear HLA-restricted, with HLA associations seemingly driven largely by CMV exposure. A further reported finding was that TCR beta sequences accurately predicted the HLA-A and HLA-B alleles for most subjects in the first cohort. CMV serostatus was the only immune exposure information available for the cohort. According to the authors, the approach could potentially be generalized to other disease states and immunological phenotypes. Three of the identified cytomegalovirus-associated TCR beta chains were confirmed in vitro to be specific for cytomegalovirus antigens. Only TCR beta chains were sequenced in this cohort, and the absence of alpha or paired-chain data limited detectable features. According to a later analysis, parvovirus B19, influenza, CMV and Epstein-Barr virus appeared linked to several top co-occurrence clusters. A later genetic analysis associated a missense DCLRE1C variant with V-gene and J-gene trimming of TCR beta chains, and an independent cohort replicated the association. The earlier analysis of 587 of the donors excluded seventeen rarely observed V segments, including chromosome 9 orphons, because counts were too low.

The cohort was made up of 500 to 850 healthy bone marrow donors. At the time of sampling, every cohort member was nominally healthy, though immune exposures that went unrecorded were likely present. The donor was CMV seronegative and was included in the group of over 300 seronegative cohort members. A peripheral blood sample was provided by each donor, and peripheral blood mononuclear cells were used for TCR beta sequencing. Genomic DNA extraction from the blood cell samples was performed with the Qiagen DNeasy Blood Extraction Kit. From the cysteine up to the phenylalanine, the CDR3 has a length of 14 residues. Solely the CDR3 DNA is kept, with 42 bases framed from the first base. V drops 5 bases and J drops 4 bases, leaving 14 bases in between. CDR1 and CDR2 are drawn from the germline V gene: MNHEY, SVGAGI. In regard to this clone: Its cognate antigen has yet to be identified. No base-level quality is on record; no much larger clone is a single base apart.

Preparation of the library involved the immunoSEQ multiplex PCR assay. The multiplex PCR relied on a mix of 60 forward primers for TCR Vbeta segments and 13 reverse primers for TCR Jbeta segments. Amplification of the CDR3 region of rearranged TCR beta genes was performed with a multiplex PCR assay on genomic DNA. The Illumina HiSeq System was used to sequence the amplified TCR beta libraries as 87-base-pair reads. The paper's processing steps were these. In a later analysis, approximately 74 million unique TCR beta chains were counted across the 666 repertoires, and roughly 11 million of these chains were shared by at least two donors. Raw reads were error-corrected and collapsed into unique sequences with a nearest-neighbor algorithm that merged closely related sequences to remove PCR and sequencing errors. Alignment of CDR3 sequences to IMGT reference sequences was used to assign V, D and J gene segments. For a sequence to be retained, a match of at least six nucleotides was required to both a V gene segment and a J gene segment. A rearrangement was called productive if the CDR3 had no stop codons and remained in frame with V and J, and every other rearrangement was called non-productive. CDR3 was defined by IMGT convention, running from the second conserved V-encoded cysteine to the conserved J-encoded phenylalanine. Sequences without an unambiguous match to a single V gene segment were excluded from the earlier analysis of about 640 of the donors. An earlier analysis of several hundred of the donors classified V segments as functional when productive rearrangements were above 56.7% and as segregating when the standard deviation between donors was above 5%. A statistical classification framework was developed to diagnose cytomegalovirus status using the catalog of TCR beta chain sequences. A later analysis assigned V and J genes by comparing TCR nucleotide sequences with IMGT/GENE-DB human TR gene sequences. In a later analysis, CDR3 sequences and most-parsimonious VDJ recombination scenarios were assigned using the TCRdist pipeline. In a later analysis, each TCR beta chain was defined by its CDR3 amino acid sequence together with its V-gene family, and reads lacking a unique V-gene family were excluded. In a later analysis, 550 to 650 highly shared, low-generation-probability nucleotide sequences were removed to address suspected cross-contamination and a sequencing artifact. In a later analysis, a clonal expansion index for each public chain was calculated from normalized within-repertoire ranks of inferred template counts. In a later analysis, generation probabilities were computed using a VDJ recombination model fitted to out-of-frame rearrangements, and the results were checked against IGoR. A later analysis scored TCR-TCR, TCR-HLA and TCR-CMV co-occurrence with hypergeometric tests, applying a repertoire-size bias correction to TCR pairs. False discovery rates were estimated in a later analysis by permuting HLA or CMV assignments 20 times. A later analysis grouped co-occurring TCRs with DBSCAN, adding TCRdist sequence similarity when clustering within HLA-allele-positive subsets. Repertoires with fewer than 30,000 or more than 120,000 public chains, plus five repertoires with anomalous nucleotide sharing, were excluded from co-occurrence clustering. TCRdb re-hosts the immuneACCESS table, in-frame sequences only. Its copies lack some clones; in the studies checked, an unresolved V gene accounts for under half of them, and the cause for the rest is not known. That table furnishes V, J and clone size, whereas the DNA furnished D and trimming. Across this sample there are 130,000 to 150,000 clones, with 75% to 90% seen only once. In total, the top ten clones hold less than 3% of the sample.

The rearranged segments are TRBV6-5 and TRBJ1-2; tentative D gene TRBD1, with 5 bases matching. The source of this sequence is a woman in her 30s in good health and CMV-seronegative. Input material: PBMCs. The CDR3 region has the sequence CASSTDSPSYGYTF. The DNA sequence follows: TGTGCCAGCAGTACCGACAGCCCCTCCTATGGCTACACCTTC.